This entry features one TCR beta chain sequence. Its antigen remains unidentified. No clone much larger than this one lies a single base away; base qualities are absent. The data were obtained in a study of CD8 T cells in ankylosing spondylitis (TCRdb year 2017). The study in broad terms: The study profiled T cell receptor beta repertoires in healthy donors and ankylosing spondylitis patients to find disease-linked TCR variants. The full study cohort comprised 20 to 30 ankylosing spondylitis patients and 85 to 120 healthy donors. Peripheral blood was sampled, and synovial fluid was additionally collected from ankylosing spondylitis patients.

The sequencer listed for this sample is Illumina HiSeq 2500. Quantitative 5'-RACE with molecular barcodes was used to prepare TCR beta libraries. The paper's processing steps were these. To identify disease-linked TCR variants, a new computational method was used, one built on a probabilistic model of VDJ rearrangement. The raw public reads went through TCRdb reprocessing: fastp at Q25, MiXCR clone calling, in-frame beta chains kept. Rows with one shared CDR3 protein collapse into an entry with the most common genes and DNA. The V and J calls and clone size are TCRdb's, not the authors'. This sample holds some 240,000 distinct CDR3 sequences; 18% were observed only once. The ten largest clones take up 25% to 40% of the sample. General study outcomes and caveats: A TCR beta motif of several highly homologous amino acid variants appeared characteristic of blood from ankylosing spondylitis patients. Significant enrichment of the disease-linked clones was reported in matched synovial fluid samples from ankylosing spondylitis patients. Some TCR beta motif variants had previously been reported in synovial fluid and blood of reactive arthritis patients, which suggested common disease-initiation mechanisms. In peripheral blood, the disease-linked clones were found at relatively low frequencies and had a CD8+ phenotype.

The clonotype was recovered from a male donor with ankylosing spondylitis or in good health (not recorded which). The source material was blood, either unsorted or a sorted T cell fraction (not recorded which).

The CDR3 reads CASSERGLGLAGVRQYF. Read as DNA, the sequence is TGTGCCAGCAGTGAGAGGGGACTTGGACTAGCGGGAGTTCGGCAGTACTTC. Recombination linked TRBV25-1 to TRBJ2-7; TRBD2 fits 13 bases in the junction. Reading the germline V gene gives CDR1 MGHDK and CDR2 SYGVNS. Trimming accounts for 3 bases at V and 9 bases at J, while the number of junction bases matched to no gene is 14. The CDR3 spans 17 residues, from the cysteine through the phenylalanine. Just the 51-base CDR3 DNA is kept, in frame starting at base 1.